The sequence of this TCR beta chain was determined in a study of low-dose radiotherapy and immunotherapy resistance in tumors. On the study more broadly: Cohort 1 was treated with 0.5 Gy per fraction at 2-week intervals, amounting to 6.5 Gy overall. Cohort 2 received 1 Gy per fraction every two weeks, totaling 13 Gy over 26 weeks. The authors gave intravenous cyclophosphamide 200 mg/m2 every two weeks, one day before radiation and immunotherapy. On cycle 1 day 1, patients started four cycles of oral aspirin 300 mg daily.

TRAV- and TRBV-specific primers, spanning alpha and beta chains, primed first-strand cDNA. The TCRs were subjected to amplification over roughly 18 PCR cycles employing a constant-region primer in conjunction with a V-primer adapter. Each CDR3 protein gets one entry after TCRdb re-called the reads with MiXCR. Of 85,000 to 100,000 distinct CDR3 sequences listed, under 9.5% were seen once; the top ten hold about 1%. Time point described: before trial treatment. This clonotype came up many times. The sequencing used PBMCs, collected before treatment. This receptor was obtained from a male donor with prostate cancer.

The CDR3 loop is CASSQGAAGVTDTQYF. CDR3 coding DNA: TGCGCCAGCAGCCAAGGGGCAGCGGGAGTGACAGATACGCAGTATTTT. The chain combines TRBV4-3 with TRBJ2-3; 8 bases map to TRBD2. CDR1 and CDR2 (germline): LGHNA, YSLEER. Losses at the gene ends were 1 base for V and 3 bases for J; bases not matched to a gene: 6. CDR3 length: 16 amino acids.